What follows are 20 T cell receptor beta chains derived from one specimen sequenced in a study of blood T cell repertoires in COVID-19. Sequencing used immunoSEQ multiplex PCR; TCRdb keeps in-frame clones, though not all of them. Of some 220,000 clones in the sample, roughly 80% are singletons; the top ten hold 7.2%. The sequenced sample was peripheral blood. All receptors come from a woman in her 70s with acute or convalescent COVID-19.

The V call is TRBV6-5, the J call TRBJ2-1, with 14 bases that match TRBD2. With V trimmed by 6 bases and J by 6 bases, 4 bases remained unmatched. The V gene's germline CDR1 is MNHEY and CDR2 SVGAGI. The CDR3 loop spans 15 amino acids. The chain's CDR3 is CASRPGTSGGNEQFF. CDR3 bases: TGTGCCAGCAGGCCCGGGACTAGCGGGGGCAATGAGCAGTTCTTC.

This clone was observed a single time. The chain uses TRBV9 and TRBJ1-6, with D unresolved. Germline CDR1 is SGDLS and CDR2 is YYNGEE. With 0 bases removed from V and 10 bases from J, the gap between germline ends came to 14 bases. The CDR3 has 15 amino acids. CDR3 bases: TGTGCCAGCAGCGTAGAAGCAGAGAGGCGGTCACCCCTCCACTTT. Amino acid sequence: CASSVEAERRSPLHF.

The chain combines TRBV14 with TRBJ1-1, with 8 bases identical to TRBD1. Looked up from germline, CDR1 is SGHDN and CDR2 is FVKESK. The CDR3 spans 14 residues. Trimming at V came to 2 bases and at J to 5 bases, leaving 4 bases not matched to a gene. The CDR3 DNA sequence: TGTGCCAGCAGCCAAAAGACAGGGGTGACTGAAGCTTTCTTT. This translates into CASSQKTGVTEAFF.

J is TRBJ1-1 and V is TRBV18; TRBD1 agrees at 10 bases. V was pared by 5 bases and J by 6 bases, with 3 bases of the junction left unmatched. The CDR3 is made up of 13 amino acids. From germline, CDR1 is KGHSH and CDR2 LQKENI. The CDR3 DNA follows: TGTGCCAGCTCAAGAGGGACAGGGGCTGAAGCTTTCTTT. Its translation: CASSRGTGAEAFF.

J is TRBJ2-5 and V is TRBV11-2, with TRBD2 matching over 8 bases. CDR1 and CDR2 from the germline V gene are SGHAT and FQNNGV. Germline trimming cut 6 bases from V and 2 bases from J; bases unmatched to any gene: 2. The CDR3 length is 13 residues. The CDR3 loop reads CASSRGGQETQYF. CDR3 DNA: TGTGCCAGCAGTCGGGGGGGTCAAGAGACCCAGTACTTC.

This clone appeared a single time. The chain combines TRBV27 with TRBJ2-7; 10 bases agree with TRBD1. The V and J ends lost 0 bases and 10 bases, in that order; junction bases with no gene match: 30. This CDR3 spans 22 amino acids. From germline, CDR1 is MNHEY and CDR2 SMNVEV (reference sequence). The CDR3 loop is CASSLSISRDRGERGFILLQYV. CDR3 nucleotide sequence: TGTGCCAGCAGTTTATCAATTTCCCGGGACAGGGGAGAGCGGGGGTTTATCCTACTACAGTACGTC.

The chain uses TRBV18 and TRBJ2-1, with 8 bases fitting TRBD2. Per germline, CDR1 KGHSH and CDR2 LQKENI. The CDR3 loop spans 16 amino acids. V shed 4 bases, J shed 3 bases, and the junction held 8 bases outside the gene matches. The CDR3 DNA is TGTGCCAGCTCACTTTCCGCGGGGGGCGGCTACAATGAGCAGTTCTTC. Amino acid sequence: CASSLSAGGGYNEQFF.

This clone has a handful of counts. This chain uses TRBV6-6 with TRBJ2-2, with D tentatively TRBD2 (5 bases). The germline V gene encodes CDR1 MNHNY and CDR2 SVGAGI (reference sequence). V gave up 3 bases and J gave up 6 bases, with 11 bases separating them. CDR3 length equals 14 residues. CDR3 residues: CASSYWSEAGELFF. The CDR3 DNA sequence: TGTGCCAGCAGTTATTGGTCGGAGGCCGGGGAGCTGTTTTTT.

This rearrangement joins TRBV19 to TRBJ2-7; 9 bases map to TRBD2. CDR1 is LNHDA and CDR2 is SQIVND in the germline V gene (reference sequence). The CDR3 is 16 amino acids. After removal of 8 bases from V and 2 bases from J, the junction contained 13 bases not matched to a gene. The CDR3 DNA sequence: TGTGCCAGTCTTGACGAAGCGGGGGGTAAAGCCTACGAGCAGTACGTC. Translation gives CASLDEAGGKAYEQYV.

The chain uses TRBV2 and TRBJ2-1; 7 bases fit TRBD1. The CDR3 is made up of 17 amino acids. Germline-derived CDR1 and CDR2 are SNHLY and FYNNEI. V dropped 6 bases and J dropped 0; count of bases not matched to a gene: 11. This CDR3 is CASRFGLGTVSYNEQFF. The CDR3 nucleotides read TGTGCCAGCAGGTTTGGTTTGGGGACAGTCTCCTACAATGAGCAGTTCTTC.

The V call is TRBV10-1, the J call TRBJ2-7; TRBD1 might be the D (6 bases). Looked up from germline, CDR1 is WNHNN and CDR2 is SYGVQD (reference sequence). CDR3 size: 13 residues. Trimming took 8 bases from V and 0 from J, leaving 11 bases between them. The CDR3 region is CASAPGDSYEQYF. The CDR3 region has the DNA TGCGCCAGCGCTCCAGGGGACTCCTACGAGCAGTACTTC.

The chain uses TRBV5-8 and TRBJ2-2; the D is unclear. V lost 6 bases and J 1 base, leaving 7 bases between the germline ends. CDR3 length: 13 residues. Germline assignment: CDR1 SGHTS and CDR2 YDEGEE. The CDR3 region has the DNA TGTGCCAGCAACACCTGGAACACCGGGGAGCTGTTTTTT. Its protein product is CASNTWNTGELFF.

For the CDR3, the DNA is TGTGCCAGCAGCTTTGGACAGCAGGCCTCCTACGAGCAGTACTTC. Translating it yields CASSFGQQASYEQYF. This chain joins TRBV7-6 and TRBJ2-7, with D tentatively TRBD1 (6 bases). The V gene's germline CDR1 is SGHVS and CDR2 FNYEAQ. This CDR3 has 15 amino acids. The V end lost 3 bases, the J end lost 0 bases, and 12 bases lay between the germline ends.

The chain recombines TRBV20-1 with TRBJ2-1; D is undetermined. The V end lost 2 bases, the J end lost 9 bases, and 8 bases lay between the germline ends. The germline CDR1 and CDR2 sequences are DFQATT and SNEGSKA (reference sequence). This CDR3 is 11 amino acids long. The CDR3 DNA sequence: TGCAGTGCTAGATTCCAGGTTGAGCAGTTCTTC. Encoded protein: CSARFQVEQFF.

This clone was picked up one time. This chain uses TRBV30 with TRBJ1-5, with D hard to call. Between the trimmed V and J ends, which lost 2 bases and 7 bases, there was a span of 21 bases. CDR1 and CDR2 (germline): GTSNPN, SVGIG (reference sequence). CDR3 length equals 16 residues. CDR3 bases: TGTGCCTGGAGTCCGCCTGGCGCGGGAACGAGCCAGCCCCAGCATTTT. As protein: CAWSPPGAGTSQPQHF.

The chain combines TRBV3-1 (or the pseudogene TRBV3-2) with TRBJ2-1; 9 nucleotides line up with TRBD2. The CDR3 covers 18 residues. Unmatched junction bases numbered 10, after V lost 0 bases and J lost 4 bases. CDR1 is LGHDT, CDR2 YNNKEL, per germline (reference sequence). In DNA form, the CDR3 reads TGTGCCAGCAGCCAAGAGAGCGTCTCTAGCGGGATTTACAATGAGCAGTTCTTC. Its protein is CASSQESVSSGIYNEQFF.

V usage is TRBV5-1 and J usage is TRBJ2-3, with D hard to call. Trimming removed 0 bases from V and 4 bases from J, with 12 bases in between. Per the germline V gene, CDR1 is SGHRS and CDR2 is YFSETQ. The CDR3 extends over 15 amino acids. CDR3 DNA: TGCGCCAGCAGCTTGGCCCCCTTGAGCGCAGATACGCAGTATTTT. This translates into CASSLAPLSADTQYF.

This rearrangement joins TRBV9 to TRBJ2-5; TRBD2 matches 12 bases. V gave up 4 bases and J gave up 5 bases; unmatched junction bases: 6. Germline lookup yields CDR1 SGDLS and CDR2 YYNGEE. The CDR3 has 15 residues. The CDR3 reads CASSTSGGLGETQYF. The CDR3 bases are TGTGCCAGCAGCACTAGCGGGGGGCTAGGGGAGACCCAGTACTTC.

The genes are TRBV7-8 and TRBJ1-1; D is unclear. CDR3 length: 13 residues. The germline V gene encodes CDR1 SGHVS and CDR2 FQNEAQ. Trimming shortened V by 1 base and J by 3 bases, and 6 bases separated the two germline ends. In nucleotides, the CDR3 is TGTGCCAGCAGCTTAGACGGGGACACTGAAGCTTTCTTT. Its protein product is CASSLDGDTEAFF.

The chain joins TRBV18 to TRBJ1-3; possibly TRBD1 for D (5 bases). This CDR3 has 17 residues. V lost 1 base and J 2 bases, leaving 15 bases between the germline ends. Germline CDR1 KGHSH, CDR2 LQKENI. This CDR3 is CASSPQPQGVTGNTIYF. The CDR3 DNA reads as TGTGCCAGCTCACCACAGCCACAAGGGGTAACTGGAAACACCATATATTTT.